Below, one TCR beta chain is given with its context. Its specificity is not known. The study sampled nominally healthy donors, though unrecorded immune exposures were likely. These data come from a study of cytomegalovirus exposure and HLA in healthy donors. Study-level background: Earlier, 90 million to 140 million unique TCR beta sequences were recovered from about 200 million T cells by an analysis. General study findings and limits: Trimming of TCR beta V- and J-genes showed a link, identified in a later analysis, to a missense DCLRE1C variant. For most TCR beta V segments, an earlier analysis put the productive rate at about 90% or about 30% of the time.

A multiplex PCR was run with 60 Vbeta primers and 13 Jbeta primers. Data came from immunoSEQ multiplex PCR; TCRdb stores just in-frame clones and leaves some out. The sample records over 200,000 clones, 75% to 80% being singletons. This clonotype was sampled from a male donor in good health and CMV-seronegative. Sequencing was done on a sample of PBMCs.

Written as DNA, the CDR3 is TGTGCCAGCAGTTACGGGGGGGGGCATAATTCACCCCTCCACTTT. This codes for CASSYGGGHNSPLHF. V and J are TRBV6-6 and TRBJ1-6, with D tentatively TRBD1 (6 bases). CDR1 is MNHNY and CDR2 is SVGAGI in the germline V gene (reference sequence). The CDR3 consists of 15 residues. Trimming removed 2 bases at V and 5 bases at J, with 10 bases between.